Presented here are 27 T cell receptor beta chains from one specimen sequenced in a study of cytomegalovirus exposure and HLA in healthy donors. The primer mix had 60 Vbeta and 13 Jbeta primers. This table comes from immunoSEQ multiplex PCR, and its TCRdb copy is limited to in-frame clones, with some not included. The sample includes 120,000 to 150,000 clones, roughly four fifths of them seen just once. The specimen was PBMCs. These receptors were collected from a male donor in good health and CMV-seronegative.

The J gene is TRBJ2-7, the V gene TRBV19, with 7 bases lining up with TRBD2. CDR1 and CDR2 from the germline V gene are LNHDA and SQIVND (reference sequence). Trimming removed 2 bases from V and 4 bases from J; junction bases left unmatched: 8. This CDR3 is 15 amino acids long. CDR3 in DNA: TGTGCCAGTAGTATATCTGCTTGGGGGGGTTACGAGCAGTACTTC. Translation: CASSISAWGGYEQYF.

This clone was seen only a few times. This chain joins TRBV27 and TRBJ1-1; D is possibly TRBD1 (5 bases). CDR3 length equals 13 residues. V was cut by 9 bases and J by 5 bases, with 16 bases left in between. Per germline, CDR1 MNHEY and CDR2 SMNVEV (reference sequence). The chain's CDR3 is CASKAGGGTEAFF. The CDR3 region has the DNA TGTGCCAGTAAGGCGGGGGGAGGGACTGAAGCTTTCTTT.

This chain connects TRBV11-3 to TRBJ2-3, with TRBD2 matching over 11 bases. The V segment lost 3 bases and the J segment 4 bases; nucleotides outside the gene matches: 3. The V gene's germline CDR1 is SGHNT and CDR2 YENEEA. The CDR3 consists of 15 residues. CDR3 in DNA: TGTGCCAGCAGCTTTAGCGGGGGGGCCCCAGATACGCAGTATTTT. Its translation: CASSFSGGAPDTQYF.

This clone was observed a handful of times. This chain joins TRBV7-2 and TRBJ2-5; D is unclear. This CDR3 contains 11 residues. Trimming took 3 bases from V and 5 from J, leaving 4 bases between them. Per the germline V gene, CDR1 is SGHTA and CDR2 is FQGNSA. The CDR3 is CASSFGETQYF. In nucleotides, the CDR3 is TGTGCCAGCAGCTTCGGGGAGACCCAGTACTTC.

This chain joins TRBV6-5 and TRBJ1-4; D gene ambiguous. Trimming took off 6 bases at V and 0 bases at J, with 8 bases between the two ends. CDR3 length: 14 amino acids. Germline CDR1 MNHEY, CDR2 SVGAGI. CDR3 sequence: CASSDTTTNEKLFF. CDR3 sequence (DNA): TGTGCCAGCAGCGATACAACAACTAATGAAAAACTGTTTTTT.

The chain uses TRBV7-3 and TRBJ2-3; possible D gene TRBD1, 6 bases. This CDR3 is 15 amino acids long. The germline V gene has CDR1 SGHTA and CDR2 FQGTGA. Trimming stripped 5 bases from V and 1 base from J, with 13 bases between. This CDR3 reads CASSLLDSRTDTQYF. CDR3 nucleotide sequence: TGTGCCAGCAGCCTTTTGGACAGCCGCACAGATACGCAGTATTTT.

The rearrangement links TRBV28 to TRBJ2-2; D unclear. This CDR3 contains 12 residues. Germline V gives CDR1 MDHEN, CDR2 SYDVKM. With 5 bases removed from V and 6 bases from J, the gap between germline ends came to 7 bases. CDR3 nucleotide sequence: TGTGCCAGCAGTCAGGTTTCCGGGGAGCTGTTTTTT. Protein product: CASSQVSGELFF. Full variable domain (outside the CDR3, taken from reference TRBV28 and TRBJ2-2): DVKVTQSSRYLVKRTGEKVFLECVQDMDHENMFWYRQDPGLGLRLIYFSYDVKMKEKGDIPEGYSVSREKKERFSLILESASTNQTSMYLCASSQVSGELFFGEGSRLTVL.

The V call is TRBV5-1, the J call TRBJ2-3; TRBD2 matches at 15 bases. The CDR3 length is 16 residues. V shed 2 bases, J shed 4 bases, and the junction held 2 bases outside the gene matches. Germline V lookup: CDR1 SGHRS, CDR2 YFSETQ. The CDR3 protein is CASSFGLAGGPDTQYF. The CDR3 bases are TGCGCCAGCAGCTTCGGACTAGCGGGGGGGCCAGATACGCAGTATTTT.

The V call is TRBV4-1, the J call TRBJ2-7, with a weak D call TRBD1 (6 bases). Germline loops: CDR1 MGHRA, CDR2 YSYEKL. With 5 bases removed from V and 5 bases from J, the gap between germline ends came to 19 bases. This CDR3 spans 15 amino acids. CDR3 nucleotide sequence: TGCGCCAGCAGCGAAGGGACAACGCCGTCCCACGAGCAGTACTTC. Translating it yields CASSEGTTPSHEQYF.

Of note for this clone: Other DNA sequences in the same sample also yield this CDR3. The V gene is TRBV7-9, the J gene TRBJ1-1; TRBD1 is a possible D gene (5 bases). There are 14 residues in the CDR3. V gave up 0 bases and J gave up 5 bases, with 10 bases separating them. Germline CDR1 is SEHNR and CDR2 is FQNEAQ (reference sequence). The chain's CDR3 is CASSLAGVSTEAFF. The CDR3 DNA reads as TGTGCCAGCAGCTTAGCAGGGGTGTCGACTGAAGCTTTCTTT.

The genes are TRBV15 and TRBJ2-5; D perhaps matches TRBD2 (6 bases). The CDR3 spans 12 residues. Germline CDR1 is LNHNV and CDR2 is YYDKDF (reference sequence). Between the trimmed V and J ends, which lost 8 bases and 5 bases, there was a span of 12 bases. CDR3 residues: CATAAGWETQYF. CDR3 coding DNA: TGTGCCACCGCGGCGGGATGGGAGACCCAGTACTTC.

This chain uses TRBV6-1 with TRBJ2-7; TRBD1 is a possible D gene (6 bases). The CDR3 consists of 16 residues. CDR1 MNHNS and CDR2 SASEGT come from the germline V gene. Trimming took 1 base from V and 7 from J, leaving 20 bases between them. The CDR3: CASSEGSGQRLREQYF. DNA for the CDR3: TGTGCCAGCAGTGAAGGTTCCGGACAGAGACTAAGGGAGCAGTACTTC.

This clone was detected only once. The V gene is TRBV10-1, the J gene TRBJ1-2, with TRBD1 identical over 12 bases. V lost 2 bases and J lost 10; bases outside the gene matches: 14. The CDR3 has 17 residues. Germline CDR1 and CDR2: WNHNN and SYGVQD (reference sequence). As DNA, the CDR3 is TGCGCCAGCAGTGAGCCGACAACCGGGACAGGGGGCATGGTCTACACCTTC. Translation gives CASSEPTTGTGGMVYTF.

The chain couples TRBV19 to TRBJ2-5; D possibly corresponds to TRBD1 (6 bases). Between the trimmed V and J ends, which lost 6 bases and 5 bases, there was a span of 19 bases. Germline CDR1 and CDR2: LNHDA and SQIVND (reference sequence). This CDR3 comprises 15 residues. The CDR3 coding sequence is TGTGCCAGTAGCCAAGGGCTGGGGGCGAGGGAGACCCAGTACTTC. Translated, it gives CASSQGLGARETQYF. Filled out from reference TRBV19 and TRBJ2-5, the complete variable domain reads DGGITQSPKYLFRKEGQNVTLSCEQNLNHDAMYWYRQDPGQGLRLIYYSQIVNDFQKGDIAEGYSVSREKKESFPLTVTSAQKNPTAFYLCASSQGLGARETQYFGPGTRLLVL.

The V gene is TRBV15, the J gene TRBJ2-7; 10 positions agree with TRBD1. The CDR3 sequence is 14 residues long. With V trimmed by 4 bases and J by 6 bases, 6 bases remained unmatched. Germline V CDR1 and CDR2: LNHNV, YYDKDF (reference sequence). This chain's CDR3 is CATSTRTGGGEQYF. CDR3 nucleotides: TGTGCCACCAGCACCCGGACAGGGGGAGGCGAGCAGTACTTC.

The chain recombines TRBV5-4 with TRBJ2-3; D might be TRBD1 (6 bases). CDR1 is SGHNT and CDR2 is YYREEE in the germline V gene (reference sequence). V lost 5 bases and J lost 4, with 14 bases in between. This CDR3 has 14 residues. In DNA form, the CDR3 reads TGTGCCAGCAGTGGGGGCTACGTGCCAGATACGCAGTATTTT. Its protein product is CASSGGYVPDTQYF.

CDR3 DNA sequence: TGTGCCAGCAGCCCCGGGAGCACAGATACGCAGTATTTT. Encoded protein: CASSPGSTDTQYF. V is TRBV6-1 and J is TRBJ2-3, with unresolved D. The V end lost 6 bases, the J end lost 0 bases, and 7 bases lay between the germline ends. CDR1 and CDR2 from the germline V gene are MNHNS and SASEGT. There are 13 residues in the CDR3.

The chain joins TRBV15 to TRBJ1-2, with 8 bases lining up with TRBD1. The CDR3 runs to 12 residues. Trimming at V came to 7 bases and at J to 8 bases, leaving 6 bases not matched to a gene. Germline CDR1 and CDR2: LNHNV and YYDKDF (reference sequence). As DNA, the CDR3 is TGTGCCACCACTACAGGGGGAAGGGGCTACACCTTC. It yields the protein CATTTGGRGYTF. The full variable domain, rest sourced from reference TRBV15 and TRBJ1-2, is DAMVIQNPRYQVTQFGKPVTLSCSQTLNHNVMYWYQQKSSQAPKLLFHYYDKDFNNEADTPDNFQSRRPNTSFCFLDIRSPGLGDTAMYLCATTTGGRGYTFGSGTRLTVV.

The chain uses TRBV6-6 and TRBJ2-1; 9 nucleotides align to TRBD1. CDR3 size: 13 residues. The V segment lost 5 bases and the J segment 7 bases; nucleotides outside the gene matches: 3. In germline, CDR1 is MNHNY, CDR2 SVGAGI (reference sequence). In DNA, the CDR3 is TGTGCCAGCAGTAGACAGGGGGAGAATGAGCAGTTCTTC. It is translated as CASSRQGENEQFF.

The chain couples TRBV4-1 to TRBJ2-5; 7 bases match TRBD2. Germline V CDR1 and CDR2: MGHRA, YSYEKL. Germline trimming cut 4 bases from V and 2 bases from J; bases unmatched to any gene: 7. The CDR3 spans 15 residues. The CDR3 loop is CASSPSGSGQETQYF. CDR3 sequence (DNA): TGCGCCAGCAGCCCCTCAGGTAGCGGGCAAGAGACCCAGTACTTC.

V is TRBV6-6 and J is TRBJ1-2, with D possibly being TRBD1 (6 bases). The V gene lost 6 bases and the J gene lost 6 bases, with 14 bases spanning the gap. Germline assignment: CDR1 MNHNY and CDR2 SVGAGI (reference sequence). There are 13 residues in the CDR3. CDR3 amino acids: CASSTPGQNGYTF. CDR3 in DNA: TGTGCCAGCAGCACCCCCGGACAGAATGGCTACACCTTC.

The rearrangement links TRBV7-2 to TRBJ2-2; 14 bases map to TRBD2. The J segment lost 6 bases and the V segment lost 5 bases, leaving 11 bases of the junction unmatched. The CDR3 has 18 amino acids. Germline V gene sequence: CDR1 SGHTA, CDR2 FQGNSA. CDR3 DNA sequence: TGTGCCAGCAGCCTTCGGACTAGCGGGGGGTCGATGGCCGGGGAGCTGTTTTTT. The encoded protein is CASSLRTSGGSMAGELFF.

This clone was detected only once. The genes are TRBV5-4 and TRBJ1-2; D call uncertain. CDR3 length: 15 amino acids. The germline gives CDR1 SGHNT, CDR2 YYREEE (reference sequence). V lost 3 bases to trimming and J lost 4 bases, with 16 bases between them. The CDR3, as DNA: TGTGCCAGCAGCTCTAACGGAGGGAGTGTCTATGGCTACACCTTC. Translation gives CASSSNGGSVYGYTF.

The chain combines TRBV5-1 with TRBJ1-1; 7 bases match TRBD1. The ends lost 4 bases at V and 3 bases at J; junction bases unmatched: 9. This CDR3 region has 15 residues. CDR1 and CDR2 from the germline V gene are SGHRS and YFSETQ. CDR3 DNA sequence: TGCGCCAGCAGCACTCACAGGGGCTCTGACACTGAAGCTTTCTTT. Translating gives CASSTHRGSDTEAFF.

CDR3 sequence reads: CASSLRRTRGDAYNEQFF. Here the CDR3 DNA reads TGTGCCAGCAGCCTACGCAGAACGCGGGGGGATGCCTACAATGAGCAGTTCTTC. V usage is TRBV7-9 and J usage is TRBJ2-1, with 8 bases identical to TRBD2. This CDR3 has 18 amino acids. The V gene end was trimmed by 5 bases and the J gene end by 2 bases; junction bases not matched to a gene: 14. Germline CDR1 SEHNR, CDR2 FQNEAQ (reference sequence). The full variable domain, rest sourced from reference TRBV7-9 and TRBJ2-1, is DTGVSQNPRHKITKRGQNVTFRCDPISEHNRLYWYRQTLGQGPEFLTYFQNEAQLEKSRLLSDRFSAERPKGSFSTLEIQRTEQGDSAMYLCASSLRRTRGDAYNEQFFGPGTRLTVL.

The rearrangement uses TRBV27 and TRBJ1-5; D unclear. This CDR3 contains 16 residues. CDR1 is MNHEY and CDR2 is SMNVEV in the germline V gene (reference sequence). V dropped 1 base and J dropped 0 bases, with 10 bases sitting between them. CDR3 bases: TGTGCCAGCAGTTTATACGGTTTTTCTAGCAATCAGCCCCAGCATTTT. Amino acids: CASSLYGFSSNQPQHF.

The V gene is TRBV7-8, the J gene TRBJ2-1; maybe TRBD1 (5 bases). Germline loops: CDR1 SGHVS, CDR2 FQNEAQ. There are 12 residues in the CDR3. V shed 2 bases and J shed 6 bases, with 5 bases lying between them. The CDR3: CASSLQGNEQFF. The CDR3 DNA reads as TGTGCCAGCAGCTTACAGGGCAATGAGCAGTTCTTC. Filled out from reference TRBV7-8 and TRBJ2-1, the complete variable domain reads GAGVSQSPRYKVAKRGQDVALRCDPISGHVSLFWYQQALGQGPEFLTYFQNEAQLDKSGLPSDRFFAERPEGSVSTLKIQRTQQEDSAVYLCASSLQGNEQFFGPGTRLTVL.